The 6 T cell receptor beta chains below come from one sample, sequenced in a study of T cell responses to AZD1222 COVID-19 vaccine. Sequenced by immunoSEQ multiplex PCR; TCRdb stores in-frame clones only, minus some. Among 130,000 to 150,000 clones listed, approximately 85% were seen once. Here the sequenced sample was peripheral blood, taken 28 days after the second dose of the MenACWY control vaccine. These receptors came from an adult who received the MenACWY meningococcal vaccine as a control.

For this clone: Other DNA sequences from this sample encode an identical CDR3 as well. The V gene is TRBV5-6, the J gene TRBJ2-2; 8 nucleotides match TRBD1. Germline V gives CDR1 SGHDT, CDR2 YYEEEE. The CDR3 covers 15 residues. V was clipped by 4 bases and J by 5 bases; unmatched bases: 7. The CDR3 DNA follows: TGTGCCAGCAGCCTGACAGGGGTAGAGACCGGGGAGCTGTTTTTT. Translating it yields CASSLTGVETGELFF. The full variable domain, its missing parts supplied by reference TRBV5-6 and TRBJ2-2, is DAGVTQSPTHLIKTRGQQVTLRCSPKSGHDTVSWYQQALGQGPQFIFQYYEEEERQRGNFPDRFSGHQFPNYSSELNVNALLLGDSALYLCASSLTGVETGELFFGEGSRLTVL.

A single count supports this clone. The chain joins TRBV9 to TRBJ1-4; possibly TRBD1 for D (6 bases). Between the trimmed V and J ends, which lost 3 bases and 8 bases, there was a span of 17 bases. The CDR3 consists of 15 residues. The germline CDR1 and CDR2 sequences are SGDLS and YYNGEE. The DNA for the CDR3 is TGTGCCAGCAGCGAGTCTACAGGGCGGGGGGAAAAACTGTTTTTT. Translating gives CASSESTGRGEKLFF.

The J gene is TRBJ1-1, the V gene TRBV7-9, with 7 bases aligning to TRBD1. The germline gives CDR1 SEHNR, CDR2 FQNEAQ (reference sequence). V was pared by 5 bases and J by 2 bases, with 8 bases of the junction left unmatched. This CDR3 spans 15 amino acids. The CDR3 DNA reads TGTGCCAGCAGCCCACGGACAGGAGCTAACACTGAAGCTTTCTTT. Its translation: CASSPRTGANTEAFF.

The genes are TRBV14 and TRBJ2-1, with 8 bases fitting TRBD2. V lost 3 bases and J lost 8; bases outside the gene matches: 15. The CDR3 contains 17 residues. Germline CDR1 and CDR2: SGHDN and FVKESK. The CDR3 DNA is TGTGCCAGCAGCCAGCGTAGTTTCGGGAGGGCCTTCCATGAGCAGTTCTTC. Protein: CASSQRSFGRAFHEQFF.

V and J are TRBV24-1 and TRBJ1-1, with D perhaps TRBD1 (5 bases). CDR3 length equals 14 residues. V lost 2 bases to trimming and J lost 4 bases, with 10 bases between them. Per germline, CDR1 KGHDR and CDR2 SFDVKD. For the CDR3, the DNA is TGTGCCACCAGTGATTCCGGGGGAAGCACTGAAGCTTTCTTT. Encoded protein: CATSDSGGSTEAFF.

V is TRBV28 and J is TRBJ2-7, with 12 bases aligning to TRBD2. V lost 7 bases, J lost 4 bases, and 17 bases stayed unmatched. The CDR3 has 18 amino acids. Germline lookup yields CDR1 MDHEN and CDR2 SYDVKM. CDR3 region: CASTSMVMTTSGRYEQYF. CDR3 coding DNA: TGTGCCAGCACCAGCATGGTAATGACGACTAGCGGGAGATACGAGCAGTACTTC.